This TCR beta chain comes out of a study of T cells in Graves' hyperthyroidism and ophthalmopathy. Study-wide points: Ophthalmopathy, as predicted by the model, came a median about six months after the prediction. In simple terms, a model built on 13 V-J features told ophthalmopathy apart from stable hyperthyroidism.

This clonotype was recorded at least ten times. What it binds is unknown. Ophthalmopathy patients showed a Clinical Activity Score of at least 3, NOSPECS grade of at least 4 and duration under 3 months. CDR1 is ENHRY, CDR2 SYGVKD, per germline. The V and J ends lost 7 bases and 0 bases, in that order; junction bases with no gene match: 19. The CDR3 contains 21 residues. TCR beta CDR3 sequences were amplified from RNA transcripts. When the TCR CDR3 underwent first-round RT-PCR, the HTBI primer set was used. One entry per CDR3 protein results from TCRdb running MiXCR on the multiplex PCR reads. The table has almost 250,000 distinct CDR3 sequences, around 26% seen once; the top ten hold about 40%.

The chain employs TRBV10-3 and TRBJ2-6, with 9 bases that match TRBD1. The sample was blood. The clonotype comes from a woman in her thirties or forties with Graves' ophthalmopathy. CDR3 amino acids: CAIKKEVTAGQGISGANVLTF. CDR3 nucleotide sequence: TGTGCCATCAAAAAGGAGGTTACGGCGGGACAGGGTATCTCTGGGGCCAACGTCCTGACTTTC.